This is a list of T cell receptor beta chains from one sample in a study of OX40 agonist ivuxolimab in advanced cancers. Assay: immunoSEQ multiplex PCR; the TCRdb copy retains only in-frame clones and omits some. The sample shows approximately 94,000 clones, 84% of them seen only once. The starting material was CD4+ or CD8+ T cells sorted from blood, obtained in a trial of the OX40 agonist ivuxolimab. These receptors originate from an adult with an advanced solid tumor such as melanoma, head and neck, liver or kidney cancer. CDR3s include the opening cysteine and the closing phenylalanine or tryptophan.

15	TRBV5-5	CASSWADREGSPLHF
13	TRBV9	CASSVGLGQPQHF
18	TRBV4-1	CASSQASLAGGRQETQYF
13	TRBV18	CASSINRHNEQFF
14	TRBV5-1	CASSSGQVNYGYTF
12	TRBV30	CACDRGGNEQYF
14	TRBV11-2	CASTYSFGGNEQFF
16	TRBV7-2	CASSSYRAGYTGELFF
20	TRBV27	CASSTPWGRDRGVSNQPQHF
14	TRBV6-1	CASSPGARTDTQYF
14	TRBV7-7	CASSPEGGFRTQYF
15	TRBV18	CASSPQESSYNEQFF
18	TRBV7-2	CASSWMAPGLAANNEQFF
15	TRBV11-1	CASSPGGRGMESQYF
13	TRBV4-1	CASSRGLEETQYF
11	TRBV6-5	CASSSADRQFF
14	TRBV10-2	CASKGGGWGDEQFF
16	TRBV14	CASSQDWTRGNQPQHF
12	TRBV10-1	CASSESEEPQHF
15	TRBV7-2	CASSAGSGGGQPQHF
15	TRBV5-4	CASSTGQGMTGELFF
15	TRBV6-1	CASSEVRTATYEQYF
13	TRBV5-4	CASSLLGVSEAFF
14	TRBV7-9	CASSRSGTLNTIYF
14	TRBV25-1	CASSRTGNPDTQYF
15	TRBV5-1	CASQQGVSSYNEQFF
15	TRBV11-3	CASSSARGDGETQYF
15	TRBV27	CASSYGTGSRNTQYF
13	TRBV7-9	CAPGPGDSYEQYF
14	TRBV6-1	CAIMRDRVNYGYTF
12	TRBV19	CASSLIGTEAFF
13	TRBV19	CASIGQGVEKLFF
12	TRBV5-4	CASSFLNTEAFF
14	TRBV23-1	CASSQSGTNTEAFF
15	TRBV7-2	CASSLDPGGDQPQHF
14	TRBV6-5	CASSPGTTLGTQYF
12	TRBV2	CASRVESYGYTF
18	TRBV4-3	CASSPGDRASSYNSPLHF
17	TRBV7-9	CASSLEGQASRTDTQYF
15	TRBV2	CASTGRHLLHDEQFF
13	TRBV28	CASSRGDDQPQHF
16	TRBV5-4	CASSDSTGAQFGEQFF
12	TRBV25-1	CASRGTASPLHF
12	TRBV19	CASSKDRGEQYF
15	TRBV6-1	CASSTGDDRNTEAFF
17	TRBV5-8	CASSQDRSHTFYEKLFF
14	TRBV6-4	CASALDPSTDTQYF
13	TRBV19	CASSGRINQPQHF
12	TRBV9	CASNQAAYGYTF